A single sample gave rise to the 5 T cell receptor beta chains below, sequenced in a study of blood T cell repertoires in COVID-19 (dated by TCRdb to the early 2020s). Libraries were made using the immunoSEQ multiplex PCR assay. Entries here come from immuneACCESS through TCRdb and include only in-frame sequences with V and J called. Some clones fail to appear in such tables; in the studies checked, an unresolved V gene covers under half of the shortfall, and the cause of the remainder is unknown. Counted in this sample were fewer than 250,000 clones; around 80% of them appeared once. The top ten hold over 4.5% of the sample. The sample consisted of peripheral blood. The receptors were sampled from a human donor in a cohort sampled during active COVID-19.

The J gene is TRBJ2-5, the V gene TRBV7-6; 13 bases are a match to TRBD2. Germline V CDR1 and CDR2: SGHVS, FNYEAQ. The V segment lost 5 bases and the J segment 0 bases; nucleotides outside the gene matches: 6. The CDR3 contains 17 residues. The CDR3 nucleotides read TGTGCCAGCAGCCCAAGACTAGCGGGAGGCCACCAAGAGACCCAGTACTTC. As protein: CASSPRLAGGHQETQYF.

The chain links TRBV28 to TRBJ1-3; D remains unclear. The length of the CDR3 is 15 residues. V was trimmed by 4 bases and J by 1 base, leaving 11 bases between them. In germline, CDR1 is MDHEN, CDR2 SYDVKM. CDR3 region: CASSSRTLSGNTIYF. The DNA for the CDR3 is TGTGCCAGCAGTTCGAGAACGCTTTCTGGAAACACCATATATTTT.

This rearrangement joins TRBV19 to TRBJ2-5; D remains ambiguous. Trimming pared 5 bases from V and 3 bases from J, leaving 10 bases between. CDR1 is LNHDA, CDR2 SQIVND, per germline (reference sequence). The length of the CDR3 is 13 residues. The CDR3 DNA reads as TGTGCCAGTAGTCCCGGGTCCAAAGAGACCCAGTACTTC. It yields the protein CASSPGSKETQYF.

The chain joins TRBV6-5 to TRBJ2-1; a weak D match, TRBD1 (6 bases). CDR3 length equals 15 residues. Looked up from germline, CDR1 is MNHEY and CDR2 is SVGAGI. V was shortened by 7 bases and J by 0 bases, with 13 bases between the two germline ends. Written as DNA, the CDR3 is TGTGCCAGCAACTTGGACAGCAGCTCCTACAATGAGCAGTTCTTC. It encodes CASNLDSSSYNEQFF.

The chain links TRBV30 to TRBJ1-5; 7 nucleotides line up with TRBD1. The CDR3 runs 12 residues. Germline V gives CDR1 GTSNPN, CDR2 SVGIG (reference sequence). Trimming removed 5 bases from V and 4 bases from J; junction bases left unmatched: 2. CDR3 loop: CAWGTENQPQHF. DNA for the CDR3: TGTGCCTGGGGGACAGAAAATCAGCCCCAGCATTTT.